This T cell receptor beta chain emerged from a study of cytomegalovirus exposure and HLA in healthy donors (dated by TCRdb to the late 2010s). For the study in its entirety: According to an earlier analysis of 587 of the donors, about 170 million T cells yielded 117 million unique TCR beta sequences and roughly 280 Gb of sequence data. An early release that covered some 630 HLA-typed donors contained around 330 gigabases of sequencing data and 85 million to 100 million unique TCR sequences. Of the 300 to 500 genotyped donors, 65% to 90% were placed in the genetic ancestry cluster associated with self-reported Caucasian donors. The aim of the study was to test whether cataloging public T cell receptors could identify signatures of past pathogen exposure. The study profiled the T cell repertoires of hundreds of subjects by immunosequencing and related them to cytomegalovirus serostatus. Besides the first cohort of around 700 subjects, a separate validation cohort made up of over a hundred different subjects was used. To predict cytomegalovirus infection status, the study combined high-throughput TCR immunosequencing, statistical association of individual TCRs with disease status, and machine learning. A later analysis re-analyzed previously published TCR beta repertoires from 666 donors and added high-resolution HLA genotyping to study TCR occurrence patterns. The later analysis used no new phenotypic data to find candidate immune exposures, relying instead on TCR beta sequences and their occurrence across donors. To decide whether each TCR beta V gene segment behaved as functional or pseudogenic, an earlier analysis of fewer than 750 of the donors relied on high-throughput TCR beta sequencing. Donor age, sex, ethnicity and CMV serostatus were compiled alongside the repertoire data. A later genetic analysis used genome-wide SNP genotypes for about three fifths of the roughly 700 donors, treating that subset as a discovery cohort. All discovery cohort repertoires had been generated on a single sequencing platform. Class I and class II HLA loci were covered by the typing at four-digit resolution. The number of donors typed differed by locus, with about 629-630 for A, B, C, DRB1 and DQB1, over 500 for DQA1, about 610 for DPA1, and 450 to 480 for DPB1. Roughly 5 DR-DQ haplotypes were handled as single units for association and clustering, since linkage in the cohort was strong. On average, over 200,000 unique TCR beta nucleotide sequences were sequenced per donor among about 400 genotyped donors of the cohort, with 15% to 20% of those sequences being non-productive.

Study-wide findings and limitations: Immune exposure information for the cohort was limited to CMV serostatus. Compared with equally common non-associated chains, HLA-associated TCR beta chains in a later analysis were more clonally expanded and had lower generation probabilities. According to a later genetic analysis, donors in an Asian-associated ancestry cluster had fewer N-insertions in productive TCRs than the approximately 630-donor mean. The presence/absence analyses assumed that sequencing depth was roughly uniform across donors, and that assumption may not be true. A cluster of highly shared sequence variants was judged likely to be a technical artifact of the sequencing pipeline. In an earlier analysis of some 500 of the donors, most TCR beta V segments were observed in productive rearrangements about 87% or about 30% of the time, broadly matching IMGT annotations. A further reported finding was that TCR beta sequences accurately predicted the HLA-A and HLA-B alleles for most subjects in the first cohort. In the study, 150 to 200 TCR beta chains were listed as associated with cytomegalovirus. Because HLA typing was unavailable for some donors at each locus, only the typed subset was used in association tests. A later analysis reported that several top co-occurrence clusters appeared linked to parvovirus B19, influenza, CMV and Epstein-Barr virus. In a later analysis, most CMV-associated TCR beta chains were found to appear HLA-restricted, with HLA associations seemingly driven largely by CMV exposure. When HLA alleles, especially DR and DQ, strongly co-occurred, attributing TCR associations to individual alleles was difficult. In both the original and validation cohorts, the classifier was reported to diagnose cytomegalovirus status with high specificity and sensitivity. The authors suggested that the approach could potentially be generalized to other disease states and immunological phenotypes. Across donors, most TCR sequences were observed very rarely, whereas some public TCRs were present in many individuals. The 87-base-pair reads could not distinguish some IMGT-functional V segments, including TRBV6-2 and TRBV6-3, so those segments were excluded. The earlier analysis of some 560 of the donors excluded roughly 17 rarely observed V segments, including chromosome 9 orphons, because counts were too low. A later analysis found that TCR association rates varied across HLA loci, with DRB1 alleles showing the most associated TCRs and HLA-C alleles the fewest. Linkage disequilibrium might explain the correlated functional status among segregating V segments, but an unknown experimental factor could not be excluded. In a later genetic analysis, a missense DCLRE1C variant was associated with V-gene and J-gene trimming of TCR beta chains, and the association was replicated in an independent cohort. A few of the identified cytomegalovirus-associated TCR beta chains were confirmed in vitro to be specific for cytomegalovirus antigens. Only TCR beta chains were sequenced in this cohort, and the absence of alpha or paired-chain data limited detectable features. A later analysis associated 16,951 TCR beta sequences with specific HLA alleles at a false discovery rate of 0.05.

Here V drops 4 bases and J drops 4 bases, and the junction holds 15 bases not matched to any gene. Including cysteine and phenylalanine, the CDR3 has 19 amino acids. Kept here is only the CDR3 DNA, which spans 57 bases and is read in frame from base 1. Sequences SGHTA (CDR1) and FQGNSA (CDR2) are obtained from the germline V gene. This clone was counted once. This clone's antigen is unknown. The sample holds no much larger clone one base away, and base qualities are not on file. The cohort was made up of around 720 healthy bone marrow donors. Cohort members were all nominally healthy when sampled, although unrecorded immune exposures were likely present. The donor tested CMV seropositive and was one of the 289 seropositive cohort members. Every donor gave a peripheral blood sample, and the peripheral blood mononuclear cells from that sample were used for TCR beta sequencing. Genomic DNA extraction from the blood cell samples was performed with the Qiagen DNeasy Blood Extraction Kit.

The library was obtained by the immunoSEQ multiplex PCR assay. A mixture of 60 forward primers for TCR Vbeta segments and 13 reverse primers for TCR Jbeta segments was used in the multiplex PCR. The CDR3 region of rearranged TCR beta genes was amplified from genomic DNA by a multiplex PCR assay. On the Illumina HiSeq System, the amplified TCR beta libraries were sequenced as 87-base-pair reads. Processing in the source paper ran as follows. Across the 500 to 750 repertoires, a later analysis counted 60 million to 90 million unique TCR beta chains, some 11 million of which were shared by at least two donors. Raw reads were error-corrected and collapsed into unique sequences with a nearest-neighbor algorithm that merged closely related sequences to remove PCR and sequencing errors. V, D and J gene segments were assigned by aligning CDR3 sequences to IMGT reference sequences. For a sequence to be retained, at least a six-nucleotide match to both a V gene segment and a J gene segment was required. A rearrangement counted as productive if the CDR3 had no stop codons and remained in frame with V and J, and every other rearrangement counted as non-productive. Following IMGT convention, CDR3 was defined as the stretch from the second conserved V-encoded cysteine to the conserved J-encoded phenylalanine. The earlier analysis of approximately 590 of the donors excluded any sequence lacking an unambiguous match to a single V gene segment. An earlier analysis of 500 to 700 of the donors classified V segments as functional when productive rearrangements were above 56.7% and as segregating when the standard deviation between donors was above 5%. A statistical classification framework was built to diagnose cytomegalovirus status from the catalog of TCR beta chain sequences. In a later analysis, V and J genes were assigned by comparing TCR nucleotide sequences against IMGT/GENE-DB human TR gene sequences. In a later analysis, CDR3 sequences and most-parsimonious VDJ recombination scenarios were assigned using the TCRdist pipeline. A later analysis defined each TCR beta chain by its CDR3 amino acid sequence plus V-gene family, and excluded reads lacking a unique V-gene family. To address suspected cross-contamination and a sequencing artifact, a later analysis removed roughly 640 highly shared, low-generation-probability nucleotide sequences. For each public chain, a later analysis derived a clonal expansion index from normalized ranks of inferred template counts within each repertoire. In a later analysis, generation probabilities were computed with a VDJ recombination model fitted to out-of-frame rearrangements, and the resulting probabilities were checked against IGoR. Hypergeometric tests were used in a later analysis to score TCR-TCR, TCR-HLA and TCR-CMV co-occurrence, with a repertoire-size bias correction applied to the TCR pairs. False discovery rates were estimated in a later analysis by permuting HLA or CMV assignments 20 times. In a later analysis, co-occurring TCRs were grouped using DBSCAN, with TCRdist sequence similarity added in when clustering inside HLA-allele-positive subsets. Repertoires with fewer than 30,000 or more than 120,000 public chains, plus five repertoires with anomalous nucleotide sharing, were excluded from co-occurrence clustering. TCRdb's version of the immuneACCESS table is confined to in-frame rearrangements and falls short of the full clone set. An unresolved V gene accounts for under half of the shortfall where checked; the remainder is of unknown origin. V and J calls plus clone size are reproduced from that table; the DNA served to infer D and trimming. In this sample the table shows 65,000 to 90,000 clones, under 85% of which occur a single time. Jointly, the top ten make up over 7% of the sample.

The V gene is TRBV7-2 and the J gene is TRBJ2-1; 11 central bases correspond to TRBD2. This TCR was sampled from a woman in her thirties or forties in good health and CMV-seropositive. What was sequenced was PBMCs. Here the CDR3 is given as CASSSPTRASGGNYNEQFF. Read as DNA, the sequence is TGTGCCAGCAGCTCCCCTACTCGGGCTAGCGGGGGGAATTACAATGAGCAGTTCTTC.